The source of this T cell receptor (beta chain) is a study of vaccination and CD4 T cells after COVID-19. Study-level information: Overlapping spike pools from SARS-CoV-2 and HCoV-NL63, HCoV-OC43 and HCoV-229E served as culture stimuli.

The CDR3 extends over 22 amino acids. Of note for this clonotype: Its antigen is unknown.

Findings and caveats of the study: Of the reactive clones in convalescent patients, a median around 83% showed up only post-vaccination. Reactive clonotype counts went from median roughly 19 after infection to some 40 after vaccination, nonsignificantly.

CD4+ T cells that had been cultured provided DNA sequenced with the Oncomine TCR Beta short-read assay. One entry per CDR3 protein, called by TCRdb with MiXCR from the PCR reads. The data hold under 4,500 distinct CDR3 sequences, with more than 20% observed a single time. The treatment is: roughly ten-day PBMC culture with coronavirus spike peptide pools or control peptides (ViraFEST assay). With about 10 ug/ml peptide pools and around 9.6 IU/ml IL-2, PBMCs were cultured at some 2 million per well. The sample was CD4+ T cells from blood, cultured in vitro. V is TRBV12-2 and J is TRBJ1-5; the listed D gene, TRBD1, was not tested against the DNA. TRBV12-2 is recorded as a pseudogene. This TCR was sampled from a human donor who had recovered from COVID-19. In DNA, the CDR3 is TGTGCAAGTCGCTCTCGACGGGGGGCCGGGACAGGTAATTCTTATAGCAATCAGCCCCAGCATTTT. Encoded protein: CASRSRRGAGTGNSYSNQPQHF.